The rows below give T cell receptor beta chains drawn from one sample of a study of T cell responses to AZD1222 COVID-19 vaccine. The data were produced by immunoSEQ multiplex PCR, yet TCRdb's version contains in-frame clones alone and is incomplete. The table lists about 120,000 clones, roughly nine tenths of them singletons. The sequences come from peripheral blood, collected on day 0 of AZD1222 vaccination. Every receptor here comes from an adult in good health. Both conserved end residues are part of each CDR3. The D gene is left open where the match is weak. Not all rows give a size; the values are once, few, many and, for expanded clones, a class.

size,J,V,D,DNA,CDR3
NA,TRBJ2-1,TRBV3-1/TRBV3-2,NA,TGTGCCAGCAGCCCTCGCGGTCTTGCCTACAATGAGCAGTTCTTC,CASSPRGLAYNEQFF
NA,TRBJ1-2,TRBV5-6,NA,TGTGCCAGCAGCTTGGGAACGGGCTTTGGCTACACCTTC,CASSLGTGFGYTF
NA,TRBJ2-1,TRBV10-3,TRBD2,TGTGCCATCAGTGAAGCGGGAGCTATCCCGTACAATGAGCAGTTCTTC,CAISEAGAIPYNEQFF
NA,TRBJ1-2,TRBV27,NA,TGTGCCAGCAGTCCTCTTAGGGGGGTAGGCTACACCTTC,CASSPLRGVGYTF
NA,TRBJ1-1,TRBV30,NA,TGTGCCCGGATCGTTCTACCGGCGACTGAAGCTTTCTTT,CARIVLPATEAFF
NA,TRBJ2-5,TRBV19,NA,TGTGCCAGTAGCCCACAGGGAGAGACCCAGTACTTC,CASSPQGETQYF
NA,TRBJ2-1,TRBV5-1,TRBD1,TGCGCCAGCAGTCGTGGGGACAGGGGGCGAACTCGCAATGAGCAGTTCTTC,CASSRGDRGRTRNEQFF
NA,TRBJ1-1,TRBV29-1,TRBD1,TGCAGCGGTACAACAGGGGTAAACACTGAAGCTTTCTTT,CSGTTGVNTEAFF
NA,TRBJ2-3,TRBV19,NA,TGTGCCAGTAGCCGGTCCTCAGATACGCAGTATTTT,CASSRSSDTQYF
NA,TRBJ1-4,TRBV7-9,NA,TGTGCCAGCAGCCGAGGGACCCGGGGGGAAAAACTGTTTTTT,CASSRGTRGEKLFF
NA,TRBJ1-1,TRBV5-1,NA,TGCGCCAGCAGCTTGCGGCTGAACACTGAAGCTTTCTTT,CASSLRLNTEAFF
once,TRBJ2-3,TRBV18,NA,TGTGCCAGCTTATCACTAACGGGGAACCCCTTCCAGTATTTT,CASLSLTGNPFQYF
NA,TRBJ1-4,TRBV27,TRBD1,TGTGCCAGCAGCCCCTGGGACAGCCAAAAACTGTTTTTT,CASSPWDSQKLFF
NA,TRBJ2-5,TRBV5-1,NA,TGCGCCAGCAGCTCCACAGGTAGTGAGACCCAGTACTTC,CASSSTGSETQYF
NA,TRBJ2-5,TRBV30,TRBD2,TGTGCCTGTCACACTAGCGGGATGGAGACCCAGTACTTC,CACHTSGMETQYF
NA,TRBJ2-1,TRBV29-1,NA,TGCAGCGTATCCCAGGGGTCCAATGAGCAGTTCTTC,CSVSQGSNEQFF
NA,TRBJ2-1,TRBV7-9,TRBD1,TGTGCCAGCAGCTTGAACAGGGGGCTGGAGCAGTTCTTC,CASSLNRGLEQFF
NA,TRBJ2-1,TRBV7-6,TRBD2,TGTGCCAGCAGCACCGGACTAGCGTTTTCAGATGAGCAGTTCTTC,CASSTGLAFSDEQFF
NA,TRBJ1-2,TRBV19,NA,TGTGCCAGTAGTATCCTTCGGACCCCGGGCTATGGCTACACCTTC,CASSILRTPGYGYTF
NA,TRBJ2-7,TRBV27,TRBD2,TGTGCCAGCAGTTTATCGATCACTAGCGGGAGTTCCTACGAGCAGTACTTC,CASSLSITSGSSYEQYF
NA,TRBJ1-4,TRBV19,TRBD1,TGTGCCAGTAGTAGCTGGACAGGGGTAAGAGAAAAACTGTTTTTT,CASSSWTGVREKLFF
NA,TRBJ2-3,TRBV28,NA,TGTGCCAGCAGTTTAGCTGGTTCTAGCACAGATACGCAGTATTTT,CASSLAGSSTDTQYF
NA,TRBJ1-5,TRBV19,TRBD1,TGTGCCAGCAACCGGGACAGGGGTGGCAATCAGCCCCAGCATTTT,CASNRDRGGNQPQHF
NA,TRBJ2-2,TRBV9,NA,TGTGCCAGCAGCGTAGCGGAGGGAGGAGAGCTGTTTTTT,CASSVAEGGELFF
NA,TRBJ2-1,TRBV10-1,NA,TGCGCCAGCAGCGACCTTTCGCCCCGACCGGGGTTCTTC,CASSDLSPRPGFF
NA,TRBJ2-7,TRBV12-3/TRBV12-4,NA,TGTGCCAGCAGCGGCGGGCAGCAGTACTTC,CASSGGQQYF
NA,TRBJ2-2,TRBV19,NA,TGTGCCAGTAGTATGAACAGGGTCGGCACCGGGGAGCTGTTTTTT,CASSMNRVGTGELFF
NA,TRBJ2-5,TRBV3-1/TRBV3-2,TRBD2,TGTGCCAGCAGCCAAGATGGACTAGCGGGAGAGACCCAGTACTTC,CASSQDGLAGETQYF
NA,TRBJ2-7,TRBV11-2,NA,TGTGCCAGCAGCTTAGATCTTTCCCGCGAGCAGTACTTC,CASSLDLSREQYF
NA,TRBJ2-7,TRBV21-1,NA,TGTGCCAGCAGCAAATTTAGGGGGTACGAGCAGTACTTC,CASSKFRGYEQYF
NA,TRBJ1-6,TRBV25-1,NA,TGTGCCAGCAGGGACAATAATTCACCCCTCCACTTT,CASRDNNSPLHF
NA,TRBJ2-7,TRBV30,TRBD1,TGTGCCGCCCGGTCCTACGGGGACAGGGGCTACGAGCAGTACTTC,CAARSYGDRGYEQYF
once,TRBJ1-4,TRBV24-1,NA,TGTGCCACCAGTGATTCGCTACAGGCTAATGAAAAACTGTTTTTT,CATSDSLQANEKLFF
NA,TRBJ2-3,TRBV7-6,NA,TGTGCCAGCAGCTCGAGCGTGGCGAGTGGCACAGATACGCAGTATTTT,CASSSSVASGTDTQYF
NA,TRBJ1-5,TRBV9,NA,TGTGCCAGCAGCCCACGCCCGGGACTGGGTCAGCCCCAGCATTTT,CASSPRPGLGQPQHF
NA,TRBJ2-2,TRBV27,TRBD2,TGTGCCAGCAGTGACCGGACTAGCGGTAGGGGCGGGGAGCTGTTTTTT,CASSDRTSGRGGELFF
once,TRBJ2-1,TRBV21-1,NA,TGTGCCAGCAGCAAAGATATGGGGCGCTACAATGAGCAGTTCTTC,CASSKDMGRYNEQFF
NA,TRBJ2-7,TRBV18,NA,TGTGCCAGCTCACCACCGAACGGAGGTCACGAGCAGTACTTC,CASSPPNGGHEQYF
NA,TRBJ1-5,TRBV2,NA,TGTGCCCAGGGGTTGGACCAGAATCAGCCCCAGCATTTT,CAQGLDQNQPQHF
NA,TRBJ2-5,TRBV19,TRBD1,TGTGCCAGTACCCTGAGTGACAGGGGAGGAGAGACCCAGTACTTC,CASTLSDRGGETQYF
NA,TRBJ1-1,TRBV18,NA,TGTGCCAGCTCAGCTCTTGGGGGGACACACACTGAAGCTTTCTTT,CASSALGGTHTEAFF
NA,TRBJ1-1,TRBV10-2,NA,TGCGCCAGCAGTGTTCCCGGCCGCGGAGTTAGGGACACTGAAGCTTTCTTT,CASSVPGRGVRDTEAFF
NA,TRBJ2-7,TRBV5-1,NA,TGCGCCAGCAGCTTGGCTACAGGCCGGCCGGGGGCCTACGAGCAGTACTTC,CASSLATGRPGAYEQYF
NA,TRBJ2-2,TRBV7-9,NA,TGTGCCAGCACTACACGGGGGAACACCGGGGAGCTGTTTTTT,CASTTRGNTGELFF
NA,TRBJ1-6,TRBV3-1/TRBV3-2,NA,TGTGCCAGCAGCCAAGCACTAAATTCACCCCTCCACTTT,CASSQALNSPLHF
once,TRBJ2-7,TRBV5-4,TRBD1,TGTGCCAGCAGCGTAGACAGGGGTACGTACGAGCAGTACTTC,CASSVDRGTYEQYF
NA,TRBJ2-5,TRBV2,TRBD1,TGTGCCAGCAGGAGACAGGGGGCTGACCAAGAGACCCAGTACTTC,CASRRQGADQETQYF
NA,TRBJ1-1,TRBV18,NA,TGTGCCAGCTCACCATCTCCTATAAATGAAGCTTTCTTT,CASSPSPINEAFF
NA,TRBJ2-7,TRBV29-1,NA,TGCAGCGTTTTGGATCCCCTGGGCGACGAGCAGTACTTC,CSVLDPLGDEQYF
NA,TRBJ2-1,TRBV19,NA,TGTGCCAGTAACCCCGGCGGCAGGGTGGGTGAGCAGTTCTTC,CASNPGGRVGEQFF
once,TRBJ2-2,TRBV5-1,NA,TGCGCCAGCAGCTTGGGGTCAGGGGAACGCGGGGAGCTGTTTTTT,CASSLGSGERGELFF
NA,TRBJ1-6,TRBV30,TRBD1,TGTGCCTGGAGGACATACCGGACAGGGACCCAGGGATCACCCCTCCACTTT,CAWRTYRTGTQGSPLHF
once,TRBJ2-2,TRBV7-9,TRBD2,TGTGCCAGCAGCTTAGGGCCTACTAGCGGCTACACCGGGGAGCTGTTTTTT,CASSLGPTSGYTGELFF
NA,TRBJ1-2,TRBV6-6,TRBD1,TGTGCCAGCAGTTACTCGAGGACAGGGCTTCCTGGCTACACCTTC,CASSYSRTGLPGYTF
NA,TRBJ2-1,TRBV28,NA,TGTGCCAGCAGTTTTCCCGGGCTCTCCTACAATGAGCAGTTCTTC,CASSFPGLSYNEQFF
NA,TRBJ2-7,TRBV12-5,NA,TGTGCTAGTGGTTTGGGGCACCTTTACGAGCAGTACTTC,CASGLGHLYEQYF
NA,TRBJ2-7,TRBV27,NA,TGTGCCAGCAGTCTCACAGCCTCCTACGAGCAGTACTTC,CASSLTASYEQYF
NA,TRBJ2-2,TRBV19,NA,TGTGCCAGTATTGGCACCGGGGAGCTGTTTTTT,CASIGTGELFF
NA,TRBJ2-7,TRBV15,NA,TGTGCCACCAGCAGAGATGGGGGCACTCGGGAGCAGTACTTC,CATSRDGGTREQYF
NA,TRBJ2-2,TRBV4-2,TRBD2,TGTGCCAGCAGCCAAGAGACTAGCGGGGGGGCGAACACCGGGGAGCTGTTTTTT,CASSQETSGGANTGELFF